Given below is one TCR beta chain in context. Methods used by the authors: Amplified reference gene primers provided the basis for estimating nucleated cell counts. Profiled with immunoSEQ multiplex PCR; TCRdb holds only in-frame clones, not every one. The DNA gave D and trimming, while V, J and clone size come from that table. The sample lists around 160,000 clones; 90% were seen once. The germline V gene has CDR1 KGHSH and CDR2 LQKENI. V dropped 5 bases and J dropped 5 bases, with 13 bases sitting between them. The CDR3 spans 14 residues. These data originate in a study of blood T cell repertoires in COVID-19. Study-wide context: Nucleic acid was either cDNA or gDNA, and it came from T cells, B-cell-depleted T cells, or PBMCs.

The origin of this receptor is a man aged 55 to 69 with active or convalescent COVID-19. The J gene is TRBJ2-1, the V gene TRBV18; D perhaps matches TRBD1 (8 bases). The material sequenced was peripheral blood. CDR3 nucleotides: TGTGCCAGCTCAGACAGGGGAGGGCACAATGAGCAGTTCTTC. This gives the protein CASSDRGGHNEQFF.